The 6 T cell receptor beta chains listed next were all sequenced from one sample in a study of T cells in localized non-small cell lung cancer (dated by TCRdb to the early 2020s). Libraries came from the immunoSEQ multiplex PCR assay. TCRdb carries this immuneACCESS record with in-frame sequences only. Its versions omit some clonotypes, under half of them owing to an unresolved V gene in the studies checked, with the rest unexplained. This sample holds about 28,000 clones; over 80% were observed only once. The top ten hold about 4.4% of the sample. This specimen was peripheral blood mononuclear cells, taken before any cancer treatment. These receptors were taken from a woman aged 40-69 years with stage III lung adenocarcinoma.

The gene calls are TRBV6-1 and TRBJ1-1; perhaps TRBD1 as D (5 bases). V lost 5 bases, J lost 1 base, and 11 bases lay in between. In germline, CDR1 is MNHNS, CDR2 SASEGT. The CDR3 has 14 amino acids. The CDR3 reads CASSWDSENTEAFF. The CDR3 nucleotides read TGTGCCAGCAGTTGGGACTCCGAGAACACTGAAGCTTTCTTT.

This sequence joins TRBV7-2 and TRBJ2-1; D is undetermined. Germline-derived CDR1 and CDR2 are SGHTA and FQGNSA. V gave up 4 bases and J gave up 1 base, with 11 bases separating them. CDR3 length: 15 amino acids. Here the CDR3 reads CASSSHSDSYNEQFF. The CDR3 DNA reads TGTGCCAGCAGCTCTCACAGTGATTCCTACAATGAGCAGTTCTTC.

The chain is built from TRBV7-9 and TRBJ2-5; D perhaps matches TRBD1 (5 bases). Trimming left V 1 base short and J 1 base short, with 7 bases between. The CDR3 has 14 amino acids. Germline V lookup: CDR1 SEHNR, CDR2 FQNEAQ (reference sequence). CDR3 coding DNA: TGTGCCAGCAGCTTAGGACAGATCCAAGAGACCCAGTACTTC. Protein sequence: CASSLGQIQETQYF.

V and J are TRBV4-2 and TRBJ1-4; D possibly corresponds to TRBD1 (6 bases). Germline V gives CDR1 LGHNA, CDR2 YNFKEQ. The V end was cut by 5 bases, the J end by 5 bases, with 15 bases between. The CDR3 sequence is 15 residues long. The chain's CDR3 is CASSEQGGENEKLFF. The CDR3 DNA follows: TGTGCCAGCAGCGAACAGGGAGGGGAAAATGAAAAACTGTTTTTT.

In DNA form, the CDR3 reads TGCGCCAGCAGCCAAGCCCCCAGGAGGCTCTTCTCTGGAAACACCATATATTTT. This sequence encodes CASSQAPRRLFSGNTIYF. The V and J genes are TRBV4-1 and TRBJ1-3; no clear D gene. The V end lost 1 base, the J end lost 0 bases, and 16 bases lay between the germline ends. This CDR3 region has 18 residues. The germline V gene encodes CDR1 MGHRA and CDR2 YSYEKL.

The chain combines TRBV19 with TRBJ2-7, with a tentative D call TRBD1 (6 bases). CDR1 and CDR2 (germline): LNHDA, SQIVND (reference sequence). The CDR3 covers 15 residues. Trimming shortened V by 5 bases and J by 2 bases, and 16 bases separated the two germline ends. CDR3 sequence reads: CASSPTGQATYEQYF. In nucleotides, the CDR3 is TGTGCCAGTAGTCCCACGGGACAAGCTACCTACGAGCAGTACTTC.